These 18 T cell receptor beta chains came from one sample sequenced in a study of shared clonotypes between healthy human individuals. Clones were read by immunoSEQ multiplex PCR, and TCRdb kept only the in-frame ones, dropping some. The sample contains over a million clones, 98% of which appear only once. The specimen was naive CD4+ T cells sorted from blood. Subset defined: CD45RA+ positively selected. The receptor set was obtained from a man in his thirties or forties in good health.

The CDR3 DNA reads TGTGCCAGCAGCCCCCCTTACGTCGGGGCCAGCGAACAAGAGACCCAGTACTTC. This translates into CASSPPYVGASEQETQYF. This chain uses TRBV5-4 with TRBJ2-5; D may be TRBD1 or TRBD2 (5 bases each). V was cut by 4 bases and J by 2 bases, with 24 bases left in between. The CDR3 consists of 18 residues. Germline V gene lookup returns CDR1 SGHNT and CDR2 YYREEE (reference sequence).

This rearrangement joins TRBV7-7 to TRBJ2-5; D is unclear. CDR3 length: 13 amino acids. Between the trimmed V and J ends, which lost 0 bases and 5 bases, there was a span of 7 bases. Germline V gene data show CDR1 as SSHAT and CDR2 as FNYEAQ (reference sequence). The CDR3 is CASSLALPETQYF. CDR3 DNA: TGTGCCAGCAGCTTAGCATTACCGGAGACCCAGTACTTC. The complete variable domain, with remaining parts taken from reference TRBV7-7 and TRBJ2-5, reads GAGVSQSPRYKVTKRGQDVTLRCDPISSHATLYWYQQALGQGPEFLTYFNYEAQPDKSGLPSDRFSAERPEGSISTLTIQRTEQRDSAMYRCASSLALPETQYFGPGTRLLVL.

J is TRBJ1-2 and V is TRBV6-5; D unresolved. Between the trimmed V and J ends, which lost 5 bases and 8 bases, there was a span of 18 bases. The CDR3 is 14 residues long. Germline CDR1 and CDR2: MNHEY and SVGAGI. This CDR3 is CASSLPDPRRGYTF. The CDR3 DNA reads TGTGCCAGCAGTCTCCCCGACCCTCGCCGGGGCTACACCTTC.

The J gene is TRBJ2-7, the V gene TRBV11-2; 8 bases map to TRBD2. Germline CDR1 reads SGHAT; CDR2 reads FQNNGV. The CDR3 totals 16 residues. V shed 3 bases, J shed 3 bases, and the junction held 10 bases outside the gene matches. The CDR3 here is CASSLPSGTSLYEQYF. For the CDR3, the DNA is TGTGCCAGCAGCTTGCCATCCGGGACTAGTCTCTACGAGCAGTACTTC.

J is TRBJ2-3 and V is TRBV10-3, with D possibly being TRBD2 (7 bases). CDR3 length: 15 residues. Trimming left V 4 bases short and J 6 bases short, with 17 bases between. Germline CDR1 reads ENHRY; CDR2 reads SYGVKD. The CDR3 protein is CAISARGATLDTQYF. The DNA for the CDR3 is TGTGCCATCAGTGCTCGGGGGGCGACCCTCGATACGCAGTATTTT.

In the case of this clone: The junction departs from the called germline gene at one end, perhaps through a read error. This chain joins TRBV5-1 and TRBJ1-4; D remains ambiguous. The CDR3 length is 14 residues. The germline V gene encodes CDR1 SGHRS and CDR2 YFSETQ. The CDR3 loop is CASSLGRVNGKLFF. CDR3 sequence (DNA): TGCGCCAGCAGCTTAGGGAGAGTGAATGGAAAACTGTTTTTT.

The rearrangement joins TRBV5-4 to TRBJ1-2; the match to TRBD1 covers 10 bases. From germline, CDR1 is SGHNT and CDR2 YYREEE (reference sequence). Trimming cost V 0 bases and J 3 bases; bases outside gene matches: 5. There are 16 residues in the CDR3. This CDR3 reads CASSLVGQGVYYGYTF. The DNA of the CDR3 is TGTGCCAGCAGCTTGGTTGGACAGGGGGTTTACTATGGCTACACCTTC.

The rearrangement uses TRBV11-3 and TRBJ2-1, with D perhaps matching TRBD1 (5 bases). V was cut by 3 bases and J by 3 bases, with 12 bases left in between. Germline-derived CDR1 and CDR2 are SGHNT and YENEEA. The CDR3 totals 15 residues. DNA of the CDR3: TGTGCCAGCAGCTTGACAGCCGTAGGCTACAATGAGCAGTTCTTC. Translation: CASSLTAVGYNEQFF.

This clone was counted once. The chain is built from TRBV7-2 and TRBJ2-7; possibly TRBD2 for D (7 bases). CDR1 SGHTA and CDR2 FQGNSA come from the germline V gene. The V gene lost 6 bases and the J gene lost 5 bases, with 17 bases spanning the gap. The CDR3 totals 14 residues. This chain's CDR3 is CASSPMRGLHEQYF. The CDR3 DNA sequence: TGTGCCAGCAGTCCCATGCGGGGGCTCCACGAGCAGTACTTC.

The gene calls are TRBV28 and TRBJ2-7; 9 bases agree with TRBD2. CDR3 length equals 12 residues. Germline CDR1 and CDR2: MDHEN and SYDVKM. J lost 12 bases, V lost 1 base, and 4 bases had no gene match. CDR3 coding DNA: TGTGCCAGCAGTTTATTAGCGGGAGATCCGTACTTC. It specifies CASSLLAGDPYF.

The chain joins TRBV18 to TRBJ1-5, with 8 nucleotides matching TRBD1. The CDR3 is made up of 18 amino acids. V was clipped by 2 bases and J by 0 bases; unmatched bases: 9. Germline CDR1 KGHSH, CDR2 LQKENI. CDR3 DNA sequence: TGTGCCAGCTCACCATCCGGACAGGGAACATATAGCAATCAGCCCCAGCATTTT. This encodes CASSPSGQGTYSNQPQHF.

The chain is built from TRBV7-9 and TRBJ2-5; D remains unclear. The germline V and J ends were trimmed by 3 bases and 0 bases, with 8 bases remaining between them. This CDR3 comprises 14 residues. Germline CDR1 reads SEHNR; CDR2 reads FQNEAQ (reference sequence). The CDR3 DNA is TGTGCCAGCAGCTTCTATCAGAACCAAGAGACCCAGTACTTC. Amino acid sequence: CASSFYQNQETQYF.

V and J are TRBV5-5 and TRBJ1-5, with D possibly matching TRBD1 (6 bases). V was cut by 3 bases and J by 4 bases, with 23 bases left in between. The CDR3 totals 18 residues. The germline gives CDR1 SGHKS, CDR2 YYEKEE (reference sequence). Written as DNA, the CDR3 is TGTGCCAGCAGCTCTTTGGACCCCGGGACACGACTGAATCAGCCCCAGCATTTT. This gives the protein CASSSLDPGTRLNQPQHF. Full variable domain (rest looked up from reference TRBV5-5 and TRBJ1-5): DAGVTQSPTHLIKTRGQQVTLRCSPISGHKSVSWYQQVLGQGPQFIFQYYEKEERGRGNFPDRFSARQFPNYSSELNVNALLLGDSALYLCASSSLDPGTRLNQPQHFGDGTRLSIL.

The genes are TRBV28 and TRBJ1-2; 7 bases map to TRBD1. V was clipped by 5 bases and J by 5 bases; unmatched bases: 5. This CDR3 contains 13 residues. Per the germline V gene, CDR1 is MDHEN and CDR2 is SYDVKM. CDR3 DNA sequence: TGTGCCAGCAGTCAGACAGGGTATTATGGCTACACCTTC. This translates into CASSQTGYYGYTF.

This chain links TRBV19 with TRBJ2-1; no reliable D call. This CDR3 contains 14 residues. Trimming removed 5 bases from V and 4 bases from J, with 12 bases in between. Germline CDR1 and CDR2: LNHDA and SQIVND (reference sequence). CDR3 in DNA: TGTGCCAGTAGTTATCGGGTGACTTACAATGAGCAGTTCTTC. Protein: CASSYRVTYNEQFF.

The chain recombines TRBV5-4 with TRBJ2-7, with TRBD2 identical over 7 bases. CDR1 SGHNT and CDR2 YYREEE come from the germline V gene (reference sequence). The CDR3 has 16 amino acids. The trim removed 4 bases at V and 12 bases at J, leaving 22 bases unmatched. The CDR3 coding sequence is TGTGCCAGCAGCCCCGGGTTGCCGGGTATGAGCGGGGCGGGGTACTTC. Residues: CASSPGLPGMSGAGYF.

The chain combines TRBV13 with TRBJ2-1, with 12 bases identical to TRBD2. The germline V gene has CDR1 PRHDT and CDR2 FYEKMQ (reference sequence). J gave up 6 bases and V 5 bases, and 8 bases lay outside the gene matches. The CDR3 covers 16 residues. CDR3 sequence reads: CASSLGRLAGVNEQFF. CDR3 DNA: TGTGCCAGCAGCCTCGGACGACTAGCGGGAGTCAATGAGCAGTTCTTC.

The chain uses TRBV29-1 and TRBJ1-4; 12 bases line up with TRBD1. V dropped 6 bases and J dropped 5; count of bases not matched to a gene: 7. Germline V gene lookup returns CDR1 SQVTM and CDR2 ANQGSEA. This CDR3 comprises 15 residues. Here the CDR3 reads CSVGTGGRTNEKLFF. CDR3 coding DNA: TGCAGCGTAGGGACAGGGGGCCGGACGAATGAAAAACTGTTTTTT.